This T cell receptor (beta chain) was documented in a study of CD8 T cells in Susac syndrome. Deletions cut 2 bases from V and 2 bases from J, with 6 bases between. Germline V CDR1 and CDR2: MDHEN, SYDVKM. The CDR3 is 13 residues long. Reverse transcription of roughly 0.45 to 1 ug RNA used random hexamers. TCRdb passed the immunoSEQ multiplex PCR reads through MiXCR, listing each CDR3 protein once. Among some 190,000 distinct CDR3 sequences listed, 85% to 95% were seen once. This clonotype was seen more than once but under ten times. Input material: CD4+ T cells from PBMCs. The TCR was taken from a human donor in good health. This chain links TRBV28 with TRBJ1-2; no clear D. In nucleotides, the CDR3 is TGTGCCAGCAGTTTAGGAGCCAACTATGGCTACACCTTC. Encoded protein: CASSLGANYGYTF.